A single sample gave rise to the 16 T cell receptor beta chains below, sequenced in a study of cytomegalovirus exposure and HLA in healthy donors. A multiplex PCR was run with 60 Vbeta primers and 13 Jbeta primers. TCRdb keeps only in-frame clones here, not all; method: immunoSEQ multiplex PCR. The table records around 140,000 clones, approximately 87% of them present only once. The sample taken for sequencing was PBMCs. The receptors derive from a young woman in good health and CMV-seronegative.

This chain joins TRBV28 and TRBJ2-6; 8 nucleotides line up with TRBD1. This CDR3 has 15 residues. The germline V gene encodes CDR1 MDHEN and CDR2 SYDVKM. V trimming: 4 bases; J trimming: 10 bases; junction bases outside the gene matches: 9. Here the CDR3 DNA reads TGTGCCAGCAGTTGGACAGGGTTAGTATTAAACGTCCTGACTTTC. Amino acids: CASSWTGLVLNVLTF.

The gene calls are TRBV7-2 and TRBJ2-5; unclear D gene. The DNA end lines up better with TRBJ2-7; the J call may be wrong. Germline V gene sequence: CDR1 SGHTA, CDR2 FQGNSA. There are 15 residues in the CDR3. The CDR3 spells CASSFSAPSSYEQYF. The DNA for the CDR3 is TGTGCCAGCAGCTTCTCCGCGCCAAGCTCCTACGAGCAGTACTTC.

A word on this clone: Germline and junction disagree at one end, which may indicate a read error. V usage is TRBV28 and J usage is TRBJ2-7, with no clear D. This CDR3 has 13 residues. Germline CDR1 reads MDHEN; CDR2 reads SYDVKM. The CDR3 sequence is CASSHLGSSPHRF. CDR3 DNA: TGTGCCAGCAGTCACTTGGGCTCCTCTCCGCACCGGTTC.

This chain uses TRBV7-9 with TRBJ1-2, with 9 bases identical to TRBD1. CDR1 and CDR2 (germline): SEHNR, FQNEAQ (reference sequence). Germline trimming cut 5 bases from V and 4 bases from J; bases unmatched to any gene: 5. The CDR3 totals 14 residues. The CDR3 DNA follows: TGTGCCAGCAGCCTGAGACAGGGGGGCTATGGCTACACCTTC. Translating gives CASSLRQGGYGYTF.

The rearrangement joins TRBV28 to TRBJ1-5, with 9 bases fitting TRBD1. With 5 bases clipped from V and 2 bases from J, the junction kept 4 bases outside the gene matches. Germline CDR1 reads MDHEN; CDR2 reads SYDVKM. The CDR3 has 15 amino acids. In nucleotides, the CDR3 is TGTGCCAGCAGTAGGACAGGGGCTGGCAATCAGCCCCAGCATTTT. Encoded protein: CASSRTGAGNQPQHF.

This clone was seen a handful of times. The V call is TRBV6-5, the J call TRBJ1-1, with a tentative D call TRBD1 (5 bases). The CDR3 runs to 16 residues. Germline CDR1 and CDR2: MNHEY and SVGAGI. Trimming left V 2 bases short and J 1 base short, with 14 bases between. CDR3 sequence (DNA): TGTGCCAGCAGTTACGCCTACAGGAAGGGGAACACTGAAGCTTTCTTT. Translating gives CASSYAYRKGNTEAFF.

V gene TRBV30 combines with J gene TRBJ1-2; 8 bases map to TRBD1. This CDR3 comprises 13 residues. The junction had 7 bases not matched to a gene; V was cut back by 2 bases and J by 8 bases. Germline V lookup: CDR1 GTSNPN, CDR2 SVGIG (reference sequence). This CDR3 is CAWSTGQGLGYTF. In DNA form, the CDR3 reads TGTGCCTGGAGTACCGGACAGGGTCTCGGCTACACCTTC.

The rearrangement uses TRBV5-1 and TRBJ2-7; D unclear. V gave up 2 bases and J gave up 2 bases, with 14 bases separating them. The CDR3 covers 15 residues. CDR1 SGHRS and CDR2 YFSETQ come from the germline V gene. CDR3 bases: TGCGCCAGCAGCTTTCACCCGGGTCCCACCTACGAGCAGTACTTC. It codes for CASSFHPGPTYEQYF.

The chain links TRBV5-1 to TRBJ2-7; D perhaps matches TRBD2 (6 bases). V lost 4 bases and J lost 3, with 14 bases in between. The CDR3 has 14 amino acids. Germline loops: CDR1 SGHRS, CDR2 YFSETQ. CDR3 bases: TGCGCCAGCAGCACCGGGGGATATAACTACGAGCAGTACTTC. Its protein product is CASSTGGYNYEQYF.

The chain combines TRBV4-1 with TRBJ2-7; 9 bases align to TRBD1. This CDR3 has 15 amino acids. The J segment lost 7 bases and the V segment lost 4 bases, leaving 11 bases of the junction unmatched. The V gene's germline CDR1 is MGHRA and CDR2 YSYEKL. For the CDR3, the DNA is TGCGCCAGCAGCCCGTGGGACAGGGATCCCACTGAGCAGTACTTC. This sequence encodes CASSPWDRDPTEQYF.

The chain carries TRBV7-9 and TRBJ2-1; 8 bases fit TRBD1. CDR3 size: 14 residues. Unmatched junction bases numbered 5, after V lost 4 bases and J lost 6 bases. Germline-derived CDR1 and CDR2 are SEHNR and FQNEAQ (reference sequence). For the CDR3, the DNA is TGTGCCAGCAGCTCCGACAGGGGAGGCAATGAGCAGTTCTTC. The encoded protein is CASSSDRGGNEQFF.

V and J are TRBV6-6 and TRBJ1-2; D possibly corresponds to TRBD1 (6 bases). V was shortened by 0 bases and J by 0 bases, with 11 bases between the two germline ends. CDR1 is MNHNY and CDR2 is SVGAGI in the germline V gene (reference sequence). The CDR3 runs to 16 residues. The CDR3 sequence: CASSYSAGAPNYGYTF. The DNA for the CDR3 is TGTGCCAGCAGTTACTCGGCAGGGGCGCCTAACTATGGCTACACCTTC.

The gene calls are TRBV29-1 and TRBJ1-2, with 7 bases aligning to TRBD1. Trimming cost V 5 bases and J 1 base; bases outside gene matches: 4. Looked up from germline, CDR1 is SQVTM and CDR2 is ANQGSEA. CDR3 length: 13 amino acids. The CDR3, as DNA: TGCAGCGTTCGGGACAGCCTTAACTATGGCTACACCTTC. Translated: CSVRDSLNYGYTF. Combining the CDR3 with reference TRBV29-1 and TRBJ1-2 gives the whole variable domain SAVISQKPSRDICQRGTSLTIQCQVDSQVTMMFWYRQQPGQSLTLIATANQGSEATYESGFVIDKFPISRPNLTFSTLTVSNMSPEDSSIYLCSVRDSLNYGYTFGSGTRLTVV.

The V call is TRBV28, the J call TRBJ1-5; 8 positions match TRBD1. The CDR3 is made up of 18 amino acids. Trimming at V came to 3 bases and at J to 2 bases, leaving 12 bases not matched to a gene. Germline V gene lookup returns CDR1 MDHEN and CDR2 SYDVKM. CDR3 DNA: TGTGCCAGCAGTTTGACTTGGCAGGGGGCGCGGGGCAATCAGCCCCAGCATTTT. This gives the protein CASSLTWQGARGNQPQHF.

The chain couples TRBV6-5 to TRBJ1-2; TRBD1 is a possible D gene (5 bases). From germline, CDR1 is MNHEY and CDR2 SVGAGI. V was trimmed by 0 bases and J by 6 bases, leaving 14 bases between them. CDR3 length equals 15 residues. The CDR3 region is CASSYSARSGNGYTF. In nucleotides, the CDR3 is TGTGCCAGCAGTTACTCGGCTAGATCAGGGAATGGCTACACCTTC.

This clone was counted a single time. The genes are TRBV18 and TRBJ2-3; 10 positions match TRBD2. The V segment lost 2 bases and the J segment 2 bases; nucleotides outside the gene matches: 1. CDR1 is KGHSH and CDR2 is LQKENI in the germline V gene. The CDR3 has 15 residues. Here the CDR3 DNA reads TGTGCCAGCTCACCAAGCGGGAGGGACACAGATACGCAGTATTTT. It yields the protein CASSPSGRDTDTQYF.